What follows describes a single T cell receptor (beta chain). What it binds is not known. Treatment defined: some 19 received Ad26.COV2.S at low or high dose, single or two shots; a few received placebo; per-sample allocation not given. Following the first vaccine or placebo injection, samples were taken on day 63. Vaccine was an Ad26 vector expressing Wuhan-strain SARS-CoV-2 spike. The data originate from a study of Ad26.COV2.S vaccination and SARS-CoV-2 variants. About the research overall: Donor participated within the Ad26.COV2.S arm of the COV1001 trial. Donor got 5x10^10 or 1x10^11 viral particles of Ad26.COV2.S. General study points: Spike-specific TCR breadth was greater after Ad26.COV2.S than placebo.

Repertoires were generated with immunoSEQ multiplex PCR, while TCRdb's copy carries only in-frame clones and drops some. The sample lists 300,000 to 350,000 clones; 80% to 90% were seen once. The sequence was obtained from a person between 18 and 59 years old who received the Ad26.COV2.S COVID-19 vaccine or a placebo. This specimen was peripheral blood, taken in a trial of Ad26.COV2.S vaccine versus placebo.

The CDR3 sequence: CASSLGGQRETQYF. In nucleotides, the CDR3 is TGTGCCAGCAGCTTAGGTGGGCAGAGGGAGACCCAGTACTTC. V and J are TRBV7-2 and TRBJ2-5; D is unresolved. Germline assignment: CDR1 SGHTA and CDR2 FQGNSA. The CDR3 is 14 residues long. Trimming removed 1 base from V and 5 bases from J, with 11 bases in between. Together with reference TRBV7-2 and TRBJ2-5, the CDR3 gives the full variable domain: GAGVSQSPSNKVTEKGKDVELRCDPISGHTALYWYRQSLGQGLEFLIYFQGNSAPDKSGLPSDRFSAERTGGSVSTLTIQRTQQEDSAVYLCASSLGGQRETQYFGPGTRLLVL.